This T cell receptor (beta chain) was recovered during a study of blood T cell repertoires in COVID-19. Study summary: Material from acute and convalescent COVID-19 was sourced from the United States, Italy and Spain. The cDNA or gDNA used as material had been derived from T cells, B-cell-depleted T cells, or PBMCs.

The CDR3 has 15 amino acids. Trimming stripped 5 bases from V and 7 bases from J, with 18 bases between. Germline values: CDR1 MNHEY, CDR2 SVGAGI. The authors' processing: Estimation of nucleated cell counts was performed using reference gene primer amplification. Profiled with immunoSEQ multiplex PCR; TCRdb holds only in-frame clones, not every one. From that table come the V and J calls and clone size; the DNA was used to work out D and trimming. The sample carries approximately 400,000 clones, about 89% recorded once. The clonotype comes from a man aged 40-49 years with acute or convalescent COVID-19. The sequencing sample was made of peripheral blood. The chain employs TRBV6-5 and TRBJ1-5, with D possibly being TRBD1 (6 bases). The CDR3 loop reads CASSPRQVAGQPQHF. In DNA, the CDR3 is TGTGCCAGCAGTCCTCGACAGGTCGCAGGACAGCCCCAGCATTTT.